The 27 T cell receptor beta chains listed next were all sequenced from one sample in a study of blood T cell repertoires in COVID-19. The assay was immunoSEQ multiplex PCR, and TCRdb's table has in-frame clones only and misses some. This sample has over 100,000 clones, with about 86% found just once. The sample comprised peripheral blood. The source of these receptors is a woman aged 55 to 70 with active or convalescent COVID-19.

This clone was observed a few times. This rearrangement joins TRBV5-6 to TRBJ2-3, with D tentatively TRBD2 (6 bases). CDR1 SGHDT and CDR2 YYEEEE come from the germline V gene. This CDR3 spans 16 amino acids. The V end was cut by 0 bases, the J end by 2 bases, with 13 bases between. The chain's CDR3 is CASSLASAGSTDTQYF. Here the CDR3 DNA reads TGTGCCAGCAGCTTGGCCTCGGCGGGGTCCACAGATACGCAGTATTTT.

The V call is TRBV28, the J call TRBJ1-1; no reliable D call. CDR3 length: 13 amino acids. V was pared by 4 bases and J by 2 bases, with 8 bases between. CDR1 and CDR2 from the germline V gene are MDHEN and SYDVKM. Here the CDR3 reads CASSWASNTEAFF. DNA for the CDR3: TGTGCCAGCAGTTGGGCCAGCAACACTGAAGCTTTCTTT.

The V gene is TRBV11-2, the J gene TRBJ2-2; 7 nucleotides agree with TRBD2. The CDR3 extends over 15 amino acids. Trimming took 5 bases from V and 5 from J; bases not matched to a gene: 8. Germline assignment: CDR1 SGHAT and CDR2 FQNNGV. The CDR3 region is CASSPPGGVTGELFF. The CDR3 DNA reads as TGTGCCAGCAGCCCACCTGGGGGGGTAACCGGGGAGCTGTTTTTT.

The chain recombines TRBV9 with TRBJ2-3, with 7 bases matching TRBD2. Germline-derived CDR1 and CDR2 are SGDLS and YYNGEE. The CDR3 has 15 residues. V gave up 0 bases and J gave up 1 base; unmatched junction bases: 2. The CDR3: CASSVVRGGTDTQYF. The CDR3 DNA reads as TGTGCCAGCAGCGTAGTCCGGGGGGGCACAGATACGCAGTATTTT.

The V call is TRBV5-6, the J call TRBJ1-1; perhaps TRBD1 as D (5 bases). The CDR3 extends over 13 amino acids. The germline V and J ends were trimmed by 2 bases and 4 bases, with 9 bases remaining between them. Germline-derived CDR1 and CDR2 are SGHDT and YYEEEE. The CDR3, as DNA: TGTGCCAGCAGCTTTGGGGGAGGCACTGAAGCTTTCTTT. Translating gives CASSFGGGTEAFF.

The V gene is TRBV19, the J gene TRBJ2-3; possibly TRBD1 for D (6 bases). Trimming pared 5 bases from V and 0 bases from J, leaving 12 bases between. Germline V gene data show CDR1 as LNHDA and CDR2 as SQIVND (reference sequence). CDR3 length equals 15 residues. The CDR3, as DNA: TGTGCCAGTAGTCCAACAGGGCCCAGCACAGATACGCAGTATTTT. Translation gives CASSPTGPSTDTQYF. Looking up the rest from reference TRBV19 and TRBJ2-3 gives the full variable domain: DGGITQSPKYLFRKEGQNVTLSCEQNLNHDAMYWYRQDPGQGLRLIYYSQIVNDFQKGDIAEGYSVSREKKESFPLTVTSAQKNPTAFYLCASSPTGPSTDTQYFGPGTRLTVL.

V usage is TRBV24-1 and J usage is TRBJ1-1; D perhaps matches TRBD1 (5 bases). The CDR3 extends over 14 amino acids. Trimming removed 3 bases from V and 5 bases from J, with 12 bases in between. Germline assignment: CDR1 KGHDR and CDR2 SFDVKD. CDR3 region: CATSDSRARTEAFF. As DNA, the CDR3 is TGTGCCACCAGTGATAGCAGGGCTCGAACTGAAGCTTTCTTT.

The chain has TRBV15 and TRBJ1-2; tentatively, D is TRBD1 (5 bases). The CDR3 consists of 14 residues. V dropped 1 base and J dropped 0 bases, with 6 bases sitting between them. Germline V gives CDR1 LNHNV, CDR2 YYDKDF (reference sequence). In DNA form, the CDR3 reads TGTGCCACCAGCAGAGTGGACACTAACTATGGCTACACCTTC. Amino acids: CATSRVDTNYGYTF.

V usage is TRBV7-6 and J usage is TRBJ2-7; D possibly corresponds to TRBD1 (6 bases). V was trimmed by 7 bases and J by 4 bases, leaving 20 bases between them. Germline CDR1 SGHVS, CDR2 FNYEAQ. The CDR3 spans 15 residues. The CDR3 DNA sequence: TGTGCCAGCACCCAAAACTCCGGGACATCGTACGAGCAGTACTTC. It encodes CASTQNSGTSYEQYF.

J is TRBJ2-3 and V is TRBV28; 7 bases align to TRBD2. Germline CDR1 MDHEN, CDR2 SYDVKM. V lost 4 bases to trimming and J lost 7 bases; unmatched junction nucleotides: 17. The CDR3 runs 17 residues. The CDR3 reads CASSSGGGGTLRHTQYF. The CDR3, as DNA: TGTGCCAGCAGTTCGGGTGGCGGGGGAACTCTTCGACATACGCAGTATTTT.

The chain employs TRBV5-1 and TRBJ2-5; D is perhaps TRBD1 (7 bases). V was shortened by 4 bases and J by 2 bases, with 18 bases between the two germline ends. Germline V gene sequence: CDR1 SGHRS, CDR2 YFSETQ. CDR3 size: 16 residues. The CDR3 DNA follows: TGCGCCAGCAGCCTAACAGGGGCCGCGGGACAAGAGACCCAGTACTTC. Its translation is CASSLTGAAGQETQYF.

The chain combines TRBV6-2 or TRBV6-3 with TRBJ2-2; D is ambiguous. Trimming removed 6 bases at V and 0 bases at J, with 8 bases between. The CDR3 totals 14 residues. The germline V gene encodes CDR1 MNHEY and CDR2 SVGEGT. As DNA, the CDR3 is TGTGCCAGCAGCCACAGCCCGAACACCGGGGAGCTGTTTTTT. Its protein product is CASSHSPNTGELFF.

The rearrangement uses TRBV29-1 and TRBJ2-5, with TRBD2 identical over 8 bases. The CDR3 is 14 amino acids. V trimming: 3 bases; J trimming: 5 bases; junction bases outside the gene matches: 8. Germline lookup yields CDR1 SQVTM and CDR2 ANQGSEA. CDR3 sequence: CSVDQRGTGETQYF. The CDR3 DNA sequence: TGCAGCGTTGATCAGCGGGGGACGGGGGAGACCCAGTACTTC.

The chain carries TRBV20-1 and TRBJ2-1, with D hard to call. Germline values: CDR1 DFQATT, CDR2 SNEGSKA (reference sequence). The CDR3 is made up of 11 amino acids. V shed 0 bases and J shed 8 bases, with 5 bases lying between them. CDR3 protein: CSARDLHEQFF. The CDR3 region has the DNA TGCAGTGCTAGAGATCTCCATGAGCAGTTCTTC.

For the CDR3, the DNA is TGTGCCAGCAACACAGGGAACCGAAATGAAAAACTGTTTTTT. Its protein is CASNTGNRNEKLFF. The V and J genes are TRBV6-5 and TRBJ1-4, with D possibly matching TRBD1 (6 bases). Germline V gives CDR1 MNHEY, CDR2 SVGAGI. This CDR3 is built from 14 residues. Trimming took off 7 bases at V and 5 bases at J, with 14 bases between the two ends.

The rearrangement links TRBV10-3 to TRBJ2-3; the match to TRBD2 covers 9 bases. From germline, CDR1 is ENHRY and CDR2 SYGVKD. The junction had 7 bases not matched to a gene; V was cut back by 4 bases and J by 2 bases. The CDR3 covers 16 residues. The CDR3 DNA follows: TGTGCCATCAGTGGGGTAGCGGGAGTGTTCACAGATACGCAGTATTTT. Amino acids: CAISGVAGVFTDTQYF.

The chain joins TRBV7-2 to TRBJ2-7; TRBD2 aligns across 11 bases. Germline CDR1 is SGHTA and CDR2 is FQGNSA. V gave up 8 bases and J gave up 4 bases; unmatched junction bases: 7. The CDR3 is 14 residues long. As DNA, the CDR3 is TGTGCCAGCTCCAGGACTAGCGGGCCTTACGAGCAGTACGTC. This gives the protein CASSRTSGPYEQYV.

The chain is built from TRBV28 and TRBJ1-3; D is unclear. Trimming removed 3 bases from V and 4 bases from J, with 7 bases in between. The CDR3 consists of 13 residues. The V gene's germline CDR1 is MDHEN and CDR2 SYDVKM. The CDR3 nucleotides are TGTGCCAGCAGTTTCCTTGGCGGAAACACCATATATTTT. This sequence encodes CASSFLGGNTIYF.

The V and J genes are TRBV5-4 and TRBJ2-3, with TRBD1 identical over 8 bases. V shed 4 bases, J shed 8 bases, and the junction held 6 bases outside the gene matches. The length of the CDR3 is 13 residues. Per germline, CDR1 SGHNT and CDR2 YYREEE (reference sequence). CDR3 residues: CASSPGQDLTQYF. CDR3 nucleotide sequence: TGTGCCAGCAGCCCGGGACAGGACCTTACGCAGTATTTT. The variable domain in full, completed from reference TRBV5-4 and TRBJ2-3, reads ETGVTQSPTHLIKTRGQQVTLRCSSQSGHNTVSWYQQALGQGPQFIFQYYREEENGRGNFPPRFSGLQFPNYSSELNVNALELDDSALYLCASSPGQDLTQYFGPGTRLTVL.

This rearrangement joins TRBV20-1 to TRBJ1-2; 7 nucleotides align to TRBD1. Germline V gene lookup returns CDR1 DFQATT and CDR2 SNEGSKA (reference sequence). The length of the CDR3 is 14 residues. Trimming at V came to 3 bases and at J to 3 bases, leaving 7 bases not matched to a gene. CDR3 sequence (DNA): TGCAGTGCTAGTACTGACGGGACAGACTATGGCTACACCTTC. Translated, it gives CSASTDGTDYGYTF.

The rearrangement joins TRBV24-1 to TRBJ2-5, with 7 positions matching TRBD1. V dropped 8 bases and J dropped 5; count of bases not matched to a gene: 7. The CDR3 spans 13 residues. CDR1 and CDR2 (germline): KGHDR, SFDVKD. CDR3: CATNLGQKETQYF. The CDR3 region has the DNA TGTGCCACCAATTTGGGACAGAAGGAGACCCAGTACTTC.

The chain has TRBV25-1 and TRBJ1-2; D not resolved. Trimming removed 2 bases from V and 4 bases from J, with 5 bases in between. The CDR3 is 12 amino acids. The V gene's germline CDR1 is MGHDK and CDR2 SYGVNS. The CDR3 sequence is CASSEGSYGYTF. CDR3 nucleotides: TGTGCCAGCAGTGAAGGGAGCTATGGCTACACCTTC.

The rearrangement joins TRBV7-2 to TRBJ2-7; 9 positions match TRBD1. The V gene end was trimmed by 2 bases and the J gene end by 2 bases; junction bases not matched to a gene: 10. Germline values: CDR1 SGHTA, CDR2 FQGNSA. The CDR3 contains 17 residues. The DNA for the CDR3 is TGTGCCAGCAGCTTATACCCTGACAGGGGGGATCCCTACGAGCAGTACTTC. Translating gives CASSLYPDRGDPYEQYF.

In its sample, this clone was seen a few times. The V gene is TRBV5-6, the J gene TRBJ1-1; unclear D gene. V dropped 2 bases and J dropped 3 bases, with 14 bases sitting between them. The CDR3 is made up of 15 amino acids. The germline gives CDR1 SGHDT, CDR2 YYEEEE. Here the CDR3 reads CASSFSGGSYTEAFF. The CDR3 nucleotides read TGTGCCAGCAGCTTTTCCGGCGGATCTTACACTGAAGCTTTCTTT.

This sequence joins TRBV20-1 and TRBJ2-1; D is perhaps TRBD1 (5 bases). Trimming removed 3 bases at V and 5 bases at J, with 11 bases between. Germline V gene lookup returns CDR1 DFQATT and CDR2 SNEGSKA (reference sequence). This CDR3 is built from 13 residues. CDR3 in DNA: TGCAGTGCTAGTAAGGGGAAGGACAATGAGCAGTTCTTC. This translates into CSASKGKDNEQFF.

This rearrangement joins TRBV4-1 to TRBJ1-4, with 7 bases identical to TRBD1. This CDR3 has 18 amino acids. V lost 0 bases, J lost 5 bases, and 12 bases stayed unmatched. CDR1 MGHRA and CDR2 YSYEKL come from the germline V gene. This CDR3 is CASSQEPGGQLWNEKLFF. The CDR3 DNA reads TGCGCCAGCAGCCAAGAACCAGGGGGTCAGCTATGGAATGAAAAACTGTTTTTT.

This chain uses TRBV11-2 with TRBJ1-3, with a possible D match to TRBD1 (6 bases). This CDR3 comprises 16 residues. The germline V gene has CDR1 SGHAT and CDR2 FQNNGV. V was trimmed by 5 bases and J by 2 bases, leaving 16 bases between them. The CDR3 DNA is TGTGCCAGCAGCCCGGGGGGCTCCACTCCTGGAAACACCATATATTTT. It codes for CASSPGGSTPGNTIYF.